Below, 23 T cell receptor beta chains from the same sample are listed, as sequenced in a study of OX40 agonist ivuxolimab in advanced cancers. Data came from immunoSEQ multiplex PCR; TCRdb stores just in-frame clones and leaves some out. The sample records more than 70,000 clones, about 85% being singletons. Sequences were derived from CD4+ or CD8+ T cells sorted from blood, sampled in a trial of the OX40 agonist ivuxolimab. These receptor sequences come from an adult with an advanced solid tumor such as melanoma, head and neck, liver or kidney cancer.

This rearrangement joins TRBV2 to TRBJ2-1; 11 bases are a match to TRBD1. With 6 bases clipped from V and 4 bases from J, the junction kept 5 bases outside the gene matches. CDR3 length: 15 amino acids. Germline V gene lookup returns CDR1 SNHLY and CDR2 FYNNEI. The CDR3 DNA follows: TGTGCCAGCAGCGGGGACAGGGGGAGATACAATGAGCAGTTCTTC. Amino acids: CASSGDRGRYNEQFF.

The chain joins TRBV27 to TRBJ2-3; 7 bases line up with TRBD1. CDR1 and CDR2 (germline): MNHEY, SMNVEV (reference sequence). The V gene end was trimmed by 7 bases and the J gene end by 4 bases; junction bases not matched to a gene: 8. The CDR3 extends over 14 amino acids. The CDR3 DNA is TGTGCCAGCAAGGGGGCAGGGGTCCCAGATACGCAGTATTTT. This sequence encodes CASKGAGVPDTQYF.

This chain links TRBV7-8 with TRBJ1-1, with D possibly being TRBD1 (5 bases). This CDR3 is built from 16 residues. Germline V CDR1 and CDR2: SGHVS, FQNEAQ. Trimming cost V 8 bases and J 0 bases, with 19 bases left between them. The DNA for the CDR3 is TGTGCCAGCTACCTTCGAGGGGCCGGCATGAACACTGAAGCTTTCTTT. The encoded protein is CASYLRGAGMNTEAFF. Variable domain in full (rest from reference TRBV7-8 and TRBJ1-1): GAGVSQSPRYKVAKRGQDVALRCDPISGHVSLFWYQQALGQGPEFLTYFQNEAQLDKSGLPSDRFFAERPEGSVSTLKIQRTQQEDSAVYLCASYLRGAGMNTEAFFGQGTRLTVV.

The chain carries TRBV19 and TRBJ1-6; D gene unclear. Germline V CDR1 and CDR2: LNHDA, SQIVND (reference sequence). CDR3 length: 17 amino acids. V was trimmed by 6 bases and J by 10 bases, leaving 25 bases between them. CDR3 protein: CASRPPPWRSVGSPLHF. The CDR3 DNA sequence: TGTGCCAGTAGACCGCCCCCATGGCGTTCAGTTGGATCACCCCTCCACTTT.

The chain carries TRBV7-8 and TRBJ2-7, with D possibly called TRBD1 or TRBD2 (5 bases each). CDR3 length: 14 residues. Germline V lookup: CDR1 SGHVS, CDR2 FQNEAQ. V lost 8 bases and J lost 3, with 17 bases in between. CDR3 coding DNA: TGTGCCAGCGGACCCGAGGGACGGTACTACGAGCAGTACTTC. Protein product: CASGPEGRYYEQYF.

This chain links TRBV19 with TRBJ1-1, with D maybe TRBD1 (5 bases). Germline lookup yields CDR1 LNHDA and CDR2 SQIVND (reference sequence). Trimming stripped 5 bases from V and 0 bases from J, with 16 bases between. This CDR3 has 16 amino acids. The CDR3 nucleotides are TGTGCCAGTAGTCTAGGAGTGGGGCTCATGAACACTGAAGCTTTCTTT. Translated, it gives CASSLGVGLMNTEAFF.

This clone was recorded once. The chain carries TRBV2 and TRBJ1-1; D remains unclear. V lost 6 bases and J 4 bases, leaving 6 bases between the germline ends. The germline CDR1 and CDR2 sequences are SNHLY and FYNNEI. The CDR3 runs 11 residues. Here the CDR3 DNA reads TGTGCCAGCAGCCCGGGCACTGAAGCTTTCTTT. Encoded protein: CASSPGTEAFF.

This clone was seen only a few times. The chain has TRBV5-6 and TRBJ1-3; the D is unclear. This CDR3 has 14 residues. Deletions cut 2 bases from V and 0 bases from J, with 6 bases between. Germline values: CDR1 SGHDT, CDR2 YYEEEE. The CDR3 spells CASSLRSSGNTIYF. The CDR3 DNA is TGTGCCAGCAGCTTACGGAGCTCTGGAAACACCATATATTTT.

This clone showed up just a few times. The same CDR3 arises from other DNA sequences in this sample as well. The V and J genes are TRBV18 and TRBJ2-5; D unclear. The CDR3 is 12 residues long. The V and J ends lost 3 bases and 0 bases respectively, with 2 bases between them. CDR1 is KGHSH, CDR2 LQKENI, per germline. Written as DNA, the CDR3 is TGTGCCAGCTCACCGTACCAAGAGACCCAGTACTTC. It encodes CASSPYQETQYF.

The V call is TRBV29-1, the J call TRBJ2-7, with D tentatively TRBD2 (5 bases). V was clipped by 7 bases and J by 0 bases, with 10 bases between them. Germline values: CDR1 SQVTM, CDR2 ANQGSEA. CDR3 length equals 12 residues. CDR3 DNA: TGCAGCGCTGTCGGGAACTCCTACGAGCAGTACTTC. Encoded protein: CSAVGNSYEQYF.

This chain joins TRBV28 and TRBJ1-5, with D unresolved. The V end lost 5 bases, the J end lost 2 bases, and 13 bases lay between the germline ends. Germline V gives CDR1 MDHEN, CDR2 SYDVKM. The length of the CDR3 is 15 residues. CDR3 nucleotide sequence: TGTGCCAGCAGTCCCCCGACTTCGGGCAATCAGCCCCAGCATTTT. Protein: CASSPPTSGNQPQHF.

V is TRBV15 and J is TRBJ2-1; D unclear. V was clipped by 1 base and J by 7 bases, with 11 bases between them. CDR1 LNHNV and CDR2 YYDKDF come from the germline V gene (reference sequence). This CDR3 comprises 14 residues. The CDR3 protein is CATSRVGVQNEQFF. The CDR3, as DNA: TGTGCCACCAGCAGAGTTGGTGTGCAGAATGAGCAGTTCTTC.

The chain uses TRBV29-1 and TRBJ1-2; D perhaps matches TRBD1 (5 bases). Germline V gene data show CDR1 as SQVTM and CDR2 as ANQGSEA. V lost 7 bases to trimming and J lost 5 bases, with 14 bases between them. CDR3 length: 12 amino acids. The chain's CDR3 is CSADPGFYGYTF. CDR3 coding DNA: TGCAGCGCCGACCCAGGGTTTTATGGCTACACCTTC.

This clone appeared a single time. The V and J genes are TRBV29-1 and TRBJ1-1; D unclear. CDR3 size: 11 residues. Germline V gives CDR1 SQVTM, CDR2 ANQGSEA. With 7 bases removed from V and 0 bases from J, the gap between germline ends came to 6 bases. The CDR3 DNA reads as TGCAGCGGAGGCATGAACACTGAAGCTTTCTTT. It codes for CSGGMNTEAFF.

The chain uses TRBV4-1 and TRBJ1-2, with D maybe TRBD1 (5 bases). The germline V gene has CDR1 MGHRA and CDR2 YSYEKL. The CDR3 sequence is 18 residues long. Trimming cost V 0 bases and J 3 bases, with 20 bases left between them. The CDR3 DNA reads TGCGCCAGCAGCCAAGATTCCGGTTGGGGCGGGGAGGACTATGGCTACACCTTC. Encoded protein: CASSQDSGWGGEDYGYTF.

V gene TRBV10-3 combines with J gene TRBJ2-3; D gene ambiguous. V gave up 6 bases and J gave up 6 bases, with 16 bases separating them. Per the germline V gene, CDR1 is ENHRY and CDR2 is SYGVKD. The CDR3 spans 14 residues. CDR3 in amino acids: CAISEQTGADTQYF. CDR3 nucleotides: TGTGCCATCAGCGAACAGACTGGAGCGGATACGCAGTATTTT.

This rearrangement joins TRBV7-2 to TRBJ2-1; perhaps TRBD2 as D (6 bases). In germline, CDR1 is SGHTA, CDR2 FQGNSA. V lost 3 bases, J lost 2 bases, and 14 bases lay in between. This CDR3 has 16 amino acids. As DNA, the CDR3 is TGTGCCAGCAGCTTGGACGGCGGGGCCCCCTACAATGAGCAGTTCTTC. This sequence encodes CASSLDGGAPYNEQFF.

V and J are TRBV19 and TRBJ2-7; 11 bases fit TRBD2. Germline V gene sequence: CDR1 LNHDA, CDR2 SQIVND (reference sequence). After removal of 5 bases from V and 3 bases from J, the junction contained 6 bases not matched to a gene. The CDR3 totals 15 residues. As DNA, the CDR3 is TGTGCCAGTAGTTCTCTAGCGGGAGGTCTCTACGAGCAGTACTTC. Protein product: CASSSLAGGLYEQYF.

The rearrangement links TRBV6-1 to TRBJ1-4, with TRBD1 matching 8 bases. Trimming at V came to 4 bases and at J to 2 bases, leaving 6 bases not matched to a gene. The CDR3 contains 16 residues. Germline loops: CDR1 MNHNS, CDR2 SASEGT. The CDR3 loop is CASSARQGQTNEKLFF. The CDR3 nucleotides read TGTGCCAGCAGTGCCCGACAGGGGCAGACTAATGAAAAACTGTTTTTT.

The chain joins TRBV6-5 to TRBJ1-2, with a possible D match to TRBD1 (6 bases). The V and J ends lost 6 bases and 0 bases respectively, with 14 bases between them. The germline CDR1 and CDR2 sequences are MNHEY and SVGAGI. The length of the CDR3 is 15 residues. CDR3 coding DNA: TGTGCCAGCAGCTCAACGGACAGAGCTAACTATGGCTACACCTTC. This sequence encodes CASSSTDRANYGYTF.

The chain carries TRBV5-1 and TRBJ2-3; 12 nucleotides agree with TRBD1. V dropped 4 bases and J dropped 3; count of bases not matched to a gene: 6. Germline CDR1 is SGHRS and CDR2 is YFSETQ. The CDR3 is made up of 16 amino acids. CDR3 in DNA: TGCGCCAGCAGCCGGGGGACAGGGGGCGCAACAGATACGCAGTATTTT. Its translation: CASSRGTGGATDTQYF.

The chain is built from TRBV5-6 and TRBJ1-1; 12 bases are shared with TRBD1. CDR3 length: 16 residues. With V trimmed by 3 bases and J by 4 bases, 7 bases remained unmatched. CDR1 and CDR2 from the germline V gene are SGHDT and YYEEEE. CDR3 residues: CASSSGTGGAGTEAFF. DNA for the CDR3: TGTGCCAGCAGCTCCGGGACAGGGGGCGCGGGCACTGAAGCTTTCTTT.

The V call is TRBV5-4, the J call TRBJ1-1; D gene uncertain. The V gene's germline CDR1 is SGHNT and CDR2 YYREEE (reference sequence). The CDR3 has 15 residues. The ends were cut back, 3 bases at V and 2 bases at J, with 14 bases in the middle. Here the CDR3 reads CASSYQQTVNTEAFF. The CDR3 coding sequence is TGTGCCAGCAGCTACCAGCAAACGGTCAACACTGAAGCTTTCTTT.